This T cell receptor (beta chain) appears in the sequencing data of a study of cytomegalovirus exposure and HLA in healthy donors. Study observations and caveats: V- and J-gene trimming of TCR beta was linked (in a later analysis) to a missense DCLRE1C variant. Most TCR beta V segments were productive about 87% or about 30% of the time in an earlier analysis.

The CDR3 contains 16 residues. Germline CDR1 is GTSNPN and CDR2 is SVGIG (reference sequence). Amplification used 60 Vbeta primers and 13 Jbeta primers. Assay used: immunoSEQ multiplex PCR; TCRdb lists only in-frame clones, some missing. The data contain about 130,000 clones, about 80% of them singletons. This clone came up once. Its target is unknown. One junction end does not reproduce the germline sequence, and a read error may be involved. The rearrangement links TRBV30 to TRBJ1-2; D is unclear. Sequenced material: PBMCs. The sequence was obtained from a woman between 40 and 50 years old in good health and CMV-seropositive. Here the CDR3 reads CSWSVLLWANNYGYTF. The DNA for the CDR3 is TGTTCCTGGAGTGTACTCTTGTGGGCGAATAACTATGGCTACACCTTC.